This section outlines one TCR beta chain sequence together with its context. These data originate in a study of blood T cell repertoires in COVID-19. Study-wide background: Acute-phase and convalescent COVID-19 samples originated in the United States, Italy and Spain. T cells, B-cell-depleted T cells, or PBMCs provided the cDNA or gDNA that served as material.

The CDR3 contains 11 residues. Germline assignment: CDR1 LGHDT and CDR2 YNNKEL (reference sequence). V gave up 10 bases and J gave up 1 base, with 6 bases separating them. Methods used by the authors: Nucleated cell counts were estimated from reference gene primer amplification. The repertoire was sequenced with immunoSEQ multiplex PCR; TCRdb's copy has only in-frame clones and lacks some. The V and J calls and clone size come from that table; D and trimming were worked out from the DNA. The table shows 120,000 or so clones, with roughly nine tenths occurring only once. The clonotype was recovered from a human donor in a cohort sampled during active COVID-19. The specimen sequenced was peripheral blood. The chain carries TRBV3-1 (or the pseudogene TRBV3-2) and TRBJ2-3; possible D gene TRBD2, 6 bases. The CDR3 loop is CATGGTDTQYF. CDR3 coding DNA: TGTGCCACGGGGGGCACAGATACGCAGTATTTT.